The 24 T cell receptor beta chains below come from one sample, sequenced in a study of blood T cell repertoires in COVID-19. Here immunoSEQ multiplex PCR was the method, and the copy in TCRdb shows in-frame clones only, minus some. The profile shows 200,000 to 250,000 clones, about 83% of them singletons. Source material: PBMCs or T cells enriched from blood (not recorded which). All receptors derive from a woman in her forties or fifties who had been exposed to COVID-19.

The chain recombines TRBV7-2 with TRBJ1-1; D unresolved. The V gene lost 4 bases and the J gene lost 4 bases, with 10 bases spanning the gap. The length of the CDR3 is 13 residues. Per the germline V gene, CDR1 is SGHTA and CDR2 is FQGNSA. CDR3 loop: CASSSPPFTEAFF. The CDR3 coding sequence is TGTGCCAGCAGCTCCCCTCCGTTCACTGAAGCTTTCTTT.

This clone was observed a handful of times. This rearrangement joins TRBV24-1 to TRBJ1-2, with 11 positions matching TRBD1. Germline-derived CDR1 and CDR2 are KGHDR and SFDVKD. J gave up 4 bases and V 3 bases, and 6 bases lay outside the gene matches. The CDR3 has 16 amino acids. CDR3 DNA: TGTGCCACCAGTGATCCCCGGACAGGGGGCACCTATGGCTACACCTTC. Amino acid sequence: CATSDPRTGGTYGYTF.

The rearrangement links TRBV10-1 to TRBJ1-1, with D possibly matching TRBD1 (6 bases). The ends were cut back, 6 bases at V and 6 bases at J, with 8 bases in the middle. The V gene's germline CDR1 is WNHNN and CDR2 SYGVQD (reference sequence). The CDR3 sequence is 11 residues long. The CDR3: CASRQGAEAFF. As DNA, the CDR3 is TGCGCCAGCAGACAGGGAGCTGAAGCTTTCTTT.

This clone has only one observation. The V gene is TRBV6-1, the J gene TRBJ2-5, with TRBD1 as a possible D gene (6 bases). Germline CDR1 reads MNHNS; CDR2 reads SASEGT. This CDR3 spans 15 amino acids. V was shortened by 1 base and J by 1 base, with 10 bases between the two germline ends. CDR3 amino acids: CASSEETGIQETQYF. The CDR3 DNA is TGTGCCAGCAGTGAAGAAACAGGGATCCAAGAGACCCAGTACTTC.

CDR3 region: CASSLEVGGAGVGSYEQYF. The CDR3 DNA reads as TGCGCCAGCAGCTTGGAGGTGGGGGGCGCGGGAGTCGGCTCCTACGAGCAGTACTTC. J is TRBJ2-7 and V is TRBV5-1; D is perhaps TRBD2 (7 bases). Germline CDR1 and CDR2: SGHRS and YFSETQ. V was clipped by 0 bases and J by 0 bases, with 22 bases between them. The CDR3 contains 19 residues.

The chain recombines TRBV3-1 (or the pseudogene TRBV3-2) with TRBJ2-1; D is perhaps TRBD2 (6 bases). Between the trimmed V and J ends, which lost 7 bases and 9 bases, there was a span of 19 bases. Germline loops: CDR1 LGHDT, CDR2 YNNKEL (reference sequence). The CDR3 length is 14 residues. Here the CDR3 DNA reads TGTGCCAGCAAACCCCATTATGGGACTTCTGAGCAGTTCTTC. This sequence encodes CASKPHYGTSEQFF.

This clone was detected once. The chain couples TRBV5-1 to TRBJ1-2; 7 bases are a match to TRBD1. There are 13 residues in the CDR3. With V trimmed by 0 bases and J by 6 bases, 2 bases remained unmatched. CDR1 and CDR2 (germline): SGHRS, YFSETQ. The CDR3 is CASSLEGGDGYTF. The DNA for the CDR3 is TGCGCCAGCAGCTTGGAAGGGGGCGATGGCTACACCTTC.

This clone has just one count. This chain connects TRBV30 to TRBJ1-1, with 11 bases lining up with TRBD1. The J segment lost 5 bases and the V segment lost 2 bases, leaving 7 bases of the junction unmatched. Per germline, CDR1 GTSNPN and CDR2 SVGIG (reference sequence). The CDR3 totals 15 residues. CDR3 in DNA: TGTGCCTGGAGTCCCAGGACAGGGGGCCGGACTGAAGCTTTCTTT. Its translation: CAWSPRTGGRTEAFF.

The chain has TRBV3-1 (or the pseudogene TRBV3-2) and TRBJ1-4; D gene unclear. Germline values: CDR1 LGHDT, CDR2 YNNKEL (reference sequence). The CDR3 totals 13 residues. V was clipped by 3 bases and J by 3 bases, with 5 bases between them. Here the CDR3 reads CASSHQANEKLFF. The CDR3 DNA follows: TGTGCCAGCAGCCACCAGGCTAATGAAAAACTGTTTTTT.

The rearrangement joins TRBV7-6 to TRBJ2-1, with 9 bases matching TRBD1. CDR3 length: 16 residues. V lost 4 bases to trimming and J lost 6 bases; unmatched junction nucleotides: 10. The germline V gene encodes CDR1 SGHVS and CDR2 FNYEAQ. CDR3 amino acids: CASSSFSTGGINEQFF. As DNA, the CDR3 is TGTGCCAGCAGCTCCTTCTCGACAGGGGGTATCAATGAGCAGTTCTTC.

In DNA form, the CDR3 reads TGTGCCAGCAGCTTGACCGGACAGGGGGCCCACCAGCCCCAGCATTTT. It is translated as CASSLTGQGAHQPQHF. The chain is built from TRBV5-8 and TRBJ1-5; 11 bases are a match to TRBD1. The trim removed 1 base at V and 7 bases at J, leaving 7 bases unmatched. CDR3 length: 16 amino acids. CDR1 and CDR2 from the germline V gene are SGHTS and YDEGEE.

In nucleotides, the CDR3 is TGCGCCAGCAGCTTGCTTAGCGGGGGCTACGAGCAGTACTTC. Translated: CASSLLSGGYEQYF. The chain links TRBV5-1 to TRBJ2-7; TRBD2 matches at 9 bases. Germline loops: CDR1 SGHRS, CDR2 YFSETQ. V shed 1 base and J 3 bases; nucleotides not matched to a gene: 2. There are 14 residues in the CDR3.

This chain joins TRBV18 and TRBJ2-3; perhaps TRBD2 as D (6 bases). Germline V gene lookup returns CDR1 KGHSH and CDR2 LQKENI. The V end lost 1 base, the J end lost 5 bases, and 13 bases lay between the germline ends. The CDR3 length is 15 residues. The CDR3 coding sequence is TGTGCCAGCTCACCACGTGACAGCGGGCTAGATACGCAGTATTTT. Protein sequence: CASSPRDSGLDTQYF.

This clone was seen once. The J gene is TRBJ2-5, the V gene TRBV11-2, with D uncertain. The V gene lost 2 bases and the J gene lost 2 bases, with 6 bases spanning the gap. The CDR3 spans 13 residues. Per germline, CDR1 SGHAT and CDR2 FQNNGV. The CDR3 is CASSLPPQETQYF. CDR3 coding DNA: TGTGCCAGCAGCTTACCCCCTCAAGAGACCCAGTACTTC.

The rearrangement links TRBV29-1 to TRBJ2-1, with 9 bases aligning to TRBD2. CDR3 size: 16 residues. With V trimmed by 4 bases and J by 8 bases, 15 bases remained unmatched. CDR1 is SQVTM and CDR2 is ANQGSEA in the germline V gene. CDR3 bases: TGCAGCGTTGCCCCCCTCGTAGGACTAGCGAGCGATGAGCAGTTCTTC. Translated: CSVAPLVGLASDEQFF.

As DNA, the CDR3 is TGTGCCAGTAGTTTGGGACAGGGCTACAATGAGCAGTTCTTC. Translation gives CASSLGQGYNEQFF. The chain carries TRBV19 and TRBJ2-1, with TRBD1 matching 9 bases. Trimming cost V 5 bases and J 3 bases; bases outside gene matches: 2. The CDR3 extends over 14 amino acids. Germline loops: CDR1 LNHDA, CDR2 SQIVND (reference sequence).

The rearrangement uses TRBV7-2 and TRBJ1-6; 7 nucleotides match TRBD1. CDR3 size: 15 residues. Germline V gene lookup returns CDR1 SGHTA and CDR2 FQGNSA. Trimming took 7 bases from V and 5 from J; bases not matched to a gene: 8. The CDR3 sequence is CASTPRDRNNSPLHF. The CDR3 region has the DNA TGTGCCAGCACCCCTAGGGACAGAAATAATTCACCCCTCCACTTT.

The gene calls are TRBV30 and TRBJ2-3, with D possibly matching TRBD1 (6 bases). Looked up from germline, CDR1 is GTSNPN and CDR2 is SVGIG (reference sequence). V shed 3 bases and J shed 3 bases, with 16 bases lying between them. The CDR3 extends over 15 amino acids. CDR3 protein: CAWRSRGVGTDTQYF. For the CDR3, the DNA is TGTGCCTGGAGAAGCAGGGGTGTAGGGACAGATACGCAGTATTTT.

About this clone itself: The identical CDR3 is also encoded by other nucleotide sequences in the sample. The rearrangement uses TRBV5-1 and TRBJ1-4; maybe TRBD1 (5 bases). Germline assignment: CDR1 SGHRS and CDR2 YFSETQ. CDR3 length equals 15 residues. The V end lost 0 bases, the J end lost 1 base, and 7 bases lay between the germline ends. The CDR3 region is CASSLGQGTNEKLFF. CDR3 nucleotides: TGCGCCAGCAGCTTGGGGCAGGGAACTAATGAAAAACTGTTTTTT.

The chain employs TRBV9 and TRBJ1-2; 7 nucleotides align to TRBD1. The CDR3 spans 16 residues. V gave up 0 bases and J gave up 4 bases; unmatched junction bases: 9. CDR1 SGDLS and CDR2 YYNGEE come from the germline V gene. The CDR3 DNA is TGTGCCAGCAGCGTAGCTCAGGGGGGCCGACTCTATGGCTACACCTTC. This translates into CASSVAQGGRLYGYTF. Full variable domain (rest looked up from reference TRBV9 and TRBJ1-2): DSGVTQTPKHLITATGQRVTLRCSPRSGDLSVYWYQQSLDQGLQFLIQYYNGEERAKGNILERFSAQQFPDLHSELNLSSLELGDSALYFCASSVAQGGRLYGYTFGSGTRLTVV.

This clone was recorded a few times. This rearrangement joins TRBV28 to TRBJ1-4; TRBD1 might be the D (5 bases). CDR1 MDHEN and CDR2 SYDVKM come from the germline V gene. Trimming stripped 7 bases from V and 8 bases from J, with 11 bases between. The CDR3 runs 12 residues. The CDR3 loop is CASNAYREKLFF. The CDR3 nucleotides read TGTGCCAGCAATGCCTACAGGGAAAAACTGTTTTTT. The variable domain in full, with the rest retrieved from reference TRBV28 and TRBJ1-4, is DVKVTQSSRYLVKRTGEKVFLECVQDMDHENMFWYRQDPGLGLRLIYFSYDVKMKEKGDIPEGYSVSREKKERFSLILESASTNQTSMYLCASNAYREKLFFGSGTQLSVL.

The gene calls are TRBV7-2 and TRBJ1-2; D possibly corresponds to TRBD1 (5 bases). Germline V lookup: CDR1 SGHTA, CDR2 FQGNSA. The CDR3 covers 16 residues. The V end lost 5 bases, the J end lost 4 bases, and 20 bases lay between the germline ends. CDR3 sequence: CASSPFQQVGTYGYTF. CDR3 coding DNA: TGTGCCAGCAGCCCTTTTCAACAGGTGGGCACCTATGGCTACACCTTC.

V gene TRBV9 combines with J gene TRBJ2-2; TRBD1 agrees at 10 bases. This CDR3 contains 16 residues. V lost 3 bases, J lost 7 bases, and 9 bases stayed unmatched. Per germline, CDR1 SGDLS and CDR2 YYNGEE. The CDR3: CASSATDRGWVGELFF. DNA for the CDR3: TGTGCCAGCAGCGCCACGGACAGGGGGTGGGTCGGGGAGCTGTTTTTT.

This chain uses TRBV12-3 or TRBV12-4 with TRBJ1-1, with D hard to call. The germline V and J ends were trimmed by 6 bases and 1 base, with 9 bases remaining between them. The CDR3 runs 13 residues. The CDR3 DNA sequence: TGTGCCAGCAGGCCAGGATGGAACACTGAAGCTTTCTTT. Amino acids: CASRPGWNTEAFF.